This T cell receptor (beta chain) was captured by sequencing in a study of T cell changes during pregnancy in multiple sclerosis. The CDR3 is 17 amino acids. V was clipped by 2 bases and J by 4 bases; unmatched bases: 7. Germline assignment: CDR1 SGHVS and CDR2 FQNEAQ. The protocol was immunoSEQ multiplex PCR, while the TCRdb copy is restricted to in-frame clones and leaves out a portion. This sample has some 53,000 clones, with roughly 92% found just once. The source of this sequence is a female donor with multiple sclerosis, enrolled in a pregnancy study. Material: CD4+ T cells from peripheral blood mononuclear cells, obtained in the third trimester of pregnancy. The chain employs TRBV7-8 and TRBJ2-1, with 11 positions matching TRBD2. The CDR3 reads CASSLPLRLAGYNEQFF. Written as DNA, the CDR3 is TGTGCCAGCAGCTTACCCCTAAGACTAGCGGGGTACAATGAGCAGTTCTTC.